This T cell receptor (beta chain) emerged from a study of cytomegalovirus exposure and HLA in healthy donors. Points from the study as a whole: In vitro work confirmed that three CMV-associated chains recognize CMV antigens.

The primer mix had 60 Vbeta and 13 Jbeta primers. Here immunoSEQ multiplex PCR was the method, and the copy in TCRdb shows in-frame clones only, minus some. The sample includes approximately 130,000 clones, around three quarters of them seen just once. As for this clone: Its matching antigen is unknown.

The J segment lost 3 bases and the V segment lost 5 bases, leaving 6 bases of the junction unmatched. Germline loops: CDR1 MGHRA, CDR2 YSYEKL. The CDR3 spans 14 residues. The sample comprised PBMCs. The J gene is TRBJ1-2, the V gene TRBV4-1; 7 bases are shared with TRBD1. This TCR was sampled from a man between 18 and 29 years old in good health and CMV-seropositive. CDR3 protein: CASSIRTGDYGYTF. In DNA, the CDR3 is TGCGCCAGCAGCATTCGGACAGGCGACTATGGCTACACCTTC.